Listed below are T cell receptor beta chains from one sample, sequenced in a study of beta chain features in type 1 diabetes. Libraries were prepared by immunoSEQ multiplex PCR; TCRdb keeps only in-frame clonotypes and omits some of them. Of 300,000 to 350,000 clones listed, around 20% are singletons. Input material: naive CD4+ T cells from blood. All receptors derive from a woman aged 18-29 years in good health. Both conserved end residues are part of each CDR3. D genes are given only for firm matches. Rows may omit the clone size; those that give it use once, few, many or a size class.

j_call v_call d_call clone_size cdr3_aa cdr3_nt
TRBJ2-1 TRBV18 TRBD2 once CASSPPASGSNEQFF TGTGCCAGCTCACCACCGGCTAGCGGGAGCAATGAGCAGTTCTTC
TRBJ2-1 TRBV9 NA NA CASSVIPSFGNEQFF TGTGCCAGCAGCGTAATCCCTAGCTTTGGAAATGAGCAGTTCTTC
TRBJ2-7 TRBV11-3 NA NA CASSPRLEGEQYF TGTGCCAGCAGCCCCCGACTAGAAGGGGAGCAGTACTTC
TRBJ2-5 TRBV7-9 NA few CASRRSGGQETQYF TGTGCCAGCAGACGAAGCGGAGGGCAAGAGACCCAGTACTTC
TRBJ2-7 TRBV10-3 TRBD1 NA CAIRRQGDSYEQYF TGTGCCATCAGGAGACAGGGGGACTCCTACGAGCAGTACTTC
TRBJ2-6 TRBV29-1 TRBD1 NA CSVALGQYSGANVLTF TGCAGCGTCGCTCTGGGACAGTACTCTGGGGCCAACGTCCTGACTTTC
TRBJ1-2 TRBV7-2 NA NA CASSTGLDYGYTF TGTGCCAGCAGCACGGGTCTTGACTATGGCTACACCTTC
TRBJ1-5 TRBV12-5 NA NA CASGLERVVQHF TGTGCTAGTGGTTTAGAGAGGGTGGTCCAGCATTTT
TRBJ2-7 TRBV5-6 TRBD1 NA CASSHRTGSYEQYF TGTGCCAGCAGCCACCGGACAGGCTCCTACGAGCAGTACTTC
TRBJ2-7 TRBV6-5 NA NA CASSYTLQGSYEQYF TGTGCCAGCAGTTACACCCTACAGGGATCCTACGAGCAGTACTTC
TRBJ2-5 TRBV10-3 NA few CAISESNRRQETQYF TGTGCCATCAGTGAGTCGAACAGAAGACAAGAGACCCAGTACTTC
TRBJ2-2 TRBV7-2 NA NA CASSQSGELFF TGTGCCAGCAGCCAGTCCGGGGAGCTGTTTTTT
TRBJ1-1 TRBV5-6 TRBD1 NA CASSSATGGYLQAFF TGTGCCAGCAGCTCGGCGACAGGGGGCTACCTTCAAGCTTTCTTT
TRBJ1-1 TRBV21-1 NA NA CASSKGGPNTEAFF TGTGCCAGCAGCAAAGGAGGGCCGAACACTGAAGCTTTCTTT
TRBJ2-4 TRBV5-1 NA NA CASSLAPGGAKNIQYF TGCGCCAGCAGCTTGGCTCCAGGGGGGGCCAAAAACATTCAGTACTTC
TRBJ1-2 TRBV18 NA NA CASSPWGGVDYGYTF TGTGCCAGCTCACCATGGGGGGGCGTTGATTATGGCTACACCTTC
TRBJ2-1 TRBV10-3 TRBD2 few CAITQAGVRGEQFF TGTGCCATCACCCAAGCGGGAGTACGGGGTGAGCAGTTCTTC
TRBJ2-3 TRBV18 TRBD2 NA CASSPLLAGGTDTQYF TGTGCCAGCTCACCGCTACTAGCGGGAGGGACAGATACGCAGTATTTT
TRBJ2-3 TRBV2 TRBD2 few CASSDGPRLAGPGGTQYF TGTGCCAGCAGTGATGGCCCCCGACTAGCGGGCCCCGGGGGTACGCAGTATTTT
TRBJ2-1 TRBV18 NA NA CASSPRSGEQFF TGTGCCAGCTCACCACGTTCAGGCGAGCAGTTCTTC
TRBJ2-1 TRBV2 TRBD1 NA CASSGRGTYNEQFF TGTGCCAGCAGCGGCAGGGGGACCTACAATGAGCAGTTCTTC
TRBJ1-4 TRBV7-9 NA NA CASSGLNGAELFF TGTGCCAGCAGCGGGTTGAATGGAGCGGAACTGTTTTTT
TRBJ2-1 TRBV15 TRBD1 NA CATSSDRANEQFF TGTGCCACCAGCAGCGACAGGGCCAATGAGCAGTTCTTC
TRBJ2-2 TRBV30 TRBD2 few CAWLGAGGGELFF TGTGCCTGGCTGGGAGCGGGAGGGGGGGAGCTGTTTTTT
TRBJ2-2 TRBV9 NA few CASSVSGRLNTGELFF TGTGCCAGCAGCGTCAGCGGACGGCTGAACACCGGGGAGCTGTTTTTT
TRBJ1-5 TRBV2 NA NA CASSEGRGNQPQHF TGTGCCAGCAGTGAAGGCCGGGGGAATCAGCCCCAGCATTTT
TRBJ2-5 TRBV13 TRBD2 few CASSILAGEETQYF TGTGCCAGCAGCATACTAGCGGGGGAGGAGACCCAGTACTTC
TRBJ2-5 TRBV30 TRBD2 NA CAWSTGGLAQYF TGTGCCTGGAGTACGGGAGGGCTGGCCCAGTACTTC
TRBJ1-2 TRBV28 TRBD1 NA CASSYLPGQGEAGYTF TGTGCCAGCAGCTACCTCCCGGGACAGGGGGAAGCTGGCTACACCTTC
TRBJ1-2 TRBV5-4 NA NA CASSLDSYGYTF TGTGCCAGCAGCTTGGATAGCTATGGCTACACCTTC
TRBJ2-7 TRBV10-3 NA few CAISELYEQYF TGTGCCATCAGTGAGTTATACGAGCAGTACTTC
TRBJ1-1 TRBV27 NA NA CASSDRITEAFF TGTGCCAGCAGCGACAGAATCACTGAAGCTTTCTTT
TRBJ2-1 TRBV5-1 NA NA CASSPSAPRGYNEQFF TGCGCCAGCAGCCCTAGCGCGCCCCGGGGCTACAATGAGCAGTTCTTC
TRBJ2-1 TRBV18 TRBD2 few CASSLSGSSDEQFF TGTGCCAGCTCCCTTAGCGGGAGTAGCGATGAGCAGTTCTTC
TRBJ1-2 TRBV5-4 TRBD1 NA CASSLRGQDYGYTF TGTGCCAGCAGCTTAAGGGGACAGGACTATGGCTACACCTTC
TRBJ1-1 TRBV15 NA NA CATSRDLDSMNTEAFF TGTGCCACCAGCAGAGACCTCGACAGCATGAACACTGAAGCTTTCTTT
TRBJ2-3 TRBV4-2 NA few CASSQDGGASGTLRDTQYF TGTGCCAGCAGCCAAGATGGGGGGGCTAGCGGAACCCTAAGGGATACGCAGTATTTT